The 3 T cell receptor beta chains listed next were all sequenced from one sample in a study of control samples from healthy donors and cancer patients. Profiled with immunoSEQ multiplex PCR; TCRdb holds only in-frame clones, not every one. The table lists approximately 120,000 clones, roughly 91% of them singletons. Specimen: blood. The receptors were sampled from a woman between 45 and 65 years old in good health.

This clone has a single count. The chain employs TRBV2 and TRBJ1-5; 10 nucleotides align to TRBD1. CDR3 size: 17 residues. The V gene's germline CDR1 is SNHLY and CDR2 FYNNEI. J lost 2 bases, V lost 6 bases, and 10 bases had no gene match. CDR3 DNA sequence: TGTGCCAGCAGGTGGGACAGGGGACGGGAAGGCAATCAGCCCCAGCATTTT. Translated: CASRWDRGREGNQPQHF.

This clone has more than one count but fewer than ten. The chain has TRBV7-2 and TRBJ1-1; weak D call: TRBD1 (5 bases). CDR3 length: 14 amino acids. Germline V CDR1 and CDR2: SGHTA, FQGNSA. V was pared by 6 bases and J by 3 bases, with 14 bases between. The CDR3 is CASRYRMDDTEAFF. The CDR3 nucleotides read TGTGCCAGCAGATACAGGATGGATGACACTGAAGCTTTCTTT.

This chain connects TRBV18 to TRBJ1-6, with D unclear. This CDR3 has 13 residues. V was clipped by 2 bases and J by 9 bases, with 8 bases between them. The germline V gene has CDR1 KGHSH and CDR2 LQKENI. The CDR3 loop reads CASSPGVISPLHF. CDR3 DNA sequence: TGTGCCAGCTCACCAGGGGTTATTTCACCCCTCCACTTT.